The sequence of this TCR beta chain was determined in a study of blood T cell repertoires in COVID-19. Clones were sequenced by immunoSEQ multiplex PCR, and TCRdb holds only the in-frame ones, with some missing. This repertoire shows approximately 220,000 clones, around 84% found once; its top ten account for 7.4%. V was trimmed by 8 bases and J by 8 bases, leaving 19 bases between them. CDR3 length: 14 amino acids. Germline V lookup: CDR1 LNHNV, CDR2 YYDKDF (reference sequence). This clone was seen only a few times. The origin of this receptor is a woman aged 40 to 55 with acute COVID-19. The specimen sequenced was PBMCs or T cells enriched from blood (not recorded which). V gene TRBV15 combines with J gene TRBJ1-5; a possible D gene is TRBD1 (6 bases). The DNA of the CDR3 is TGTGCCACCCATTTCACGGGGGGGACAAAGCCCCAGCATTTT. The encoded protein is CATHFTGGTKPQHF.